The 13 T cell receptor beta chains in this list originate from one sample, sequenced in a study of cytomegalovirus exposure and HLA in healthy donors. PCR used 60 Vbeta primers and 13 Jbeta primers. This table comes from immunoSEQ multiplex PCR, and its TCRdb copy is limited to in-frame clones, with some not included. The sample contains 75,000 to 100,000 clones, less than 85% of which appear only once. Material for sequencing was PBMCs. The receptors shown here come from a woman aged 55-70 years in good health and CMV-seropositive.

The chain uses TRBV18 and TRBJ1-3, with D perhaps TRBD1 (5 bases). V was trimmed by 3 bases and J by 0 bases, leaving 9 bases between them. Germline V lookup: CDR1 KGHSH, CDR2 LQKENI. This CDR3 spans 15 amino acids. CDR3 DNA: TGTGCCAGCTCACCCGGACAAACCTCTGGAAACACCATATATTTT. Translation: CASSPGQTSGNTIYF.

The chain joins TRBV5-6 to TRBJ1-1; maybe TRBD1 (6 bases). CDR1 is SGHDT, CDR2 YYEEEE, per germline. The germline V and J ends were trimmed by 4 bases and 5 bases, with 9 bases remaining between them. The CDR3 consists of 12 residues. The CDR3 region is CASSQTGTEAFF. The CDR3 DNA follows: TGTGCCAGCAGCCAAACAGGGACTGAAGCTTTCTTT.

The chain employs TRBV5-8 and TRBJ1-1; D is uncertain. Trimming pared 0 bases from V and 0 bases from J, leaving 9 bases between. CDR1 is SGHTS, CDR2 YDEGEE, per germline. CDR3 size: 15 residues. Here the CDR3 DNA reads TGTGCCAGCAGCTTGGGGGCAGCCATGAACACTGAAGCTTTCTTT. This codes for CASSLGAAMNTEAFF.

The chain combines TRBV4-1 with TRBJ1-2; a possible D gene is TRBD1 (5 bases). This CDR3 is 14 amino acids long. Deletions cut 1 base from V and 9 bases from J, with 15 bases between. CDR1 is MGHRA, CDR2 YSYEKL, per germline. The CDR3 region has the DNA TGCGCCAGCAGCCAAGTGGGGCTCGCCAGAAGCTACACCTTC. It specifies CASSQVGLARSYTF.

This clone is medium-sized within its sample. This chain uses TRBV30 with TRBJ1-1; the D gene is possibly TRBD1 (5 bases). Trimming shortened V by 8 bases and J by 1 base, and 11 bases separated the two germline ends. The germline gives CDR1 GTSNPN, CDR2 SVGIG (reference sequence). This CDR3 contains 12 residues. The CDR3 DNA sequence: TGTGCCGCCAGGAGGGGGAACACTGAAGCTTTCTTT. Its translation: CAARRGNTEAFF. Filled out from reference TRBV30 and TRBJ1-1, the complete variable domain reads SQTIHQWPATLVQPVGSPLSLECTVEGTSNPNLYWYRQAAGRGLQLLFYSVGIGQISSEVPQNLSASRPQDRQFILSSKKLLLSDSGFYLCAARRGNTEAFFGQGTRLTVV.

The rearrangement links TRBV2 to TRBJ1-2; D remains unclear. This CDR3 region has 11 residues. V lost 6 bases and J lost 6, with 8 bases in between. CDR1 is SNHLY and CDR2 is FYNNEI in the germline V gene. CDR3 in DNA: TGTGCCAGCAGGCCCACTGATGGCTACACCTTC. Its translation is CASRPTDGYTF.

The genes are TRBV6-1 and TRBJ1-2, with D possibly TRBD1 on 6 matching bases. Trimming pared 2 bases from V and 5 bases from J, leaving 18 bases between. Germline V gene lookup returns CDR1 MNHNS and CDR2 SASEGT. The CDR3 loop spans 16 amino acids. In nucleotides, the CDR3 is TGTGCCAGCAGTGAATCCCCGACAGGTTCGGGATATGGCTACACCTTC. Residues: CASSESPTGSGYGYTF.

CDR3 nucleotide sequence: TGTGCCAGCAGCAAAGGGGGCAGGGGGCTAATTCCGCCCCAGCATTTT. This translates into CASSKGGRGLIPPQHF. The chain couples TRBV21-1 to TRBJ1-5; the table names TRBD1, a call not compared with the DNA. TRBV21-1 is a listed pseudogene. This CDR3 spans 16 amino acids.

The genes are TRBV25-1 and TRBJ2-3, with 14 nucleotides matching TRBD2. There are 15 residues in the CDR3. Per germline, CDR1 MGHDK and CDR2 SYGVNS. Trimming at V came to 7 bases and at J to 6 bases, leaving 6 bases not matched to a gene. The CDR3 is CASTLTSGRADTQYF. The CDR3 DNA reads as TGTGCCAGCACCTTGACTAGCGGGAGGGCCGATACGCAGTATTTT.

In DNA form, the CDR3 reads TGTGCCATCAGTCGACGGGACTTGTCGAACAATGAGCAGTTCTTC. This gives the protein CAISRRDLSNNEQFF. V usage is TRBV10-3 and J usage is TRBJ2-1; weak D call: TRBD2 (6 bases). The CDR3 consists of 15 residues. CDR1 and CDR2 from the germline V gene are ENHRY and SYGVKD. V was cut by 5 bases and J by 5 bases, with 16 bases left in between.

The chain combines TRBV19 with TRBJ2-6, with D uncertain. V was clipped by 3 bases and J by 4 bases, with 10 bases between them. The germline V gene has CDR1 LNHDA and CDR2 SQIVND (reference sequence). The CDR3 consists of 15 residues. The CDR3 DNA is TGTGCCAGTAGTATTGCGGTGGCCGGGGCCAACGTCCTGACTTTC. Its translation: CASSIAVAGANVLTF.

This clone has only one observation. The chain couples TRBV19 to TRBJ1-2, with TRBD1 matching over 7 bases. The germline gives CDR1 LNHDA, CDR2 SQIVND (reference sequence). V lost 1 base to trimming and J lost 3 bases; unmatched junction nucleotides: 5. The CDR3 runs to 15 residues. The chain's CDR3 is CASSIAAGQDYGYTF. CDR3 DNA: TGTGCCAGTAGTATAGCCGCCGGACAGGACTATGGCTACACCTTC.

The chain links TRBV6-6 to TRBJ2-1; D unresolved. With 6 bases removed from V and 7 bases from J, the gap between germline ends came to 7 bases. The CDR3 sequence is 11 residues long. Germline V gene sequence: CDR1 MNHNY, CDR2 SVGAGI (reference sequence). The CDR3 sequence: CASSQKNEQFF. The CDR3 DNA is TGTGCCAGCAGCCAGAAAAATGAGCAGTTCTTC.